This TCR beta chain was sequenced in a study of spatial heterogeneity in lung cancer. Overall study: When available, follow-up PBMC samples taken a median of roughly 2 years after resection were sequenced.

Individual TCR cDNA molecules each bore their own unique molecular identifier. Each CDR3 protein gets one entry after TCRdb re-called the 5' RACE reads with MiXCR. The table lists tens of thousands of distinct CDR3 sequences, approximately 19% of them singletons. This clonotype was counted ten times or more. Documented time point: blood at routine non-recurrence follow-up after resection. Tumor, nontumor lung or frozen PBMC supplied whole RNA, sequenced without sorting. The source of this sequence is a male donor with early-stage non-small cell lung cancer. This specimen consisted of PBMCs, obtained at follow-up.

CDR3 loop: CSAFRTGGVEQYF. The CDR3 bases are TGCAGTGCCTTCCGGACAGGGGGCGTCGAGCAGTACTTC. The chain joins TRBV20-1 to TRBJ2-7, with TRBD1 identical over 11 bases. The germline V gene has CDR1 DFQATT and CDR2 SNEGSKA (reference sequence). CDR3 length equals 13 residues. V lost 6 bases, J lost 6 bases, and 7 bases stayed unmatched.